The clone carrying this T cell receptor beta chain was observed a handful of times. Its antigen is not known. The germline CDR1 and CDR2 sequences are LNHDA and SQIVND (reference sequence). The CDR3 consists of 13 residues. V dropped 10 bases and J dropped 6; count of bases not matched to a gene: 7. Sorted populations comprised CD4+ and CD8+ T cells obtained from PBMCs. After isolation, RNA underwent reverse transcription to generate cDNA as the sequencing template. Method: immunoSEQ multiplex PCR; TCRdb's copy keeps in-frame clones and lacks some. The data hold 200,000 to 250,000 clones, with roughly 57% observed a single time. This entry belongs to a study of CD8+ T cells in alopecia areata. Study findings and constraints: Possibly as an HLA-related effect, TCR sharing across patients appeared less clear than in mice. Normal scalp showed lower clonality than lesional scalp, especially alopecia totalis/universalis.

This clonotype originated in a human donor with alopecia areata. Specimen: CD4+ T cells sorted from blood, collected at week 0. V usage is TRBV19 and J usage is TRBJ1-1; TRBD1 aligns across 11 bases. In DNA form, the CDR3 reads TGTGCCACCGGGGGACAGGGGGTTGCTGAAGCTTTCTTT. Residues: CATGGQGVAEAFF.